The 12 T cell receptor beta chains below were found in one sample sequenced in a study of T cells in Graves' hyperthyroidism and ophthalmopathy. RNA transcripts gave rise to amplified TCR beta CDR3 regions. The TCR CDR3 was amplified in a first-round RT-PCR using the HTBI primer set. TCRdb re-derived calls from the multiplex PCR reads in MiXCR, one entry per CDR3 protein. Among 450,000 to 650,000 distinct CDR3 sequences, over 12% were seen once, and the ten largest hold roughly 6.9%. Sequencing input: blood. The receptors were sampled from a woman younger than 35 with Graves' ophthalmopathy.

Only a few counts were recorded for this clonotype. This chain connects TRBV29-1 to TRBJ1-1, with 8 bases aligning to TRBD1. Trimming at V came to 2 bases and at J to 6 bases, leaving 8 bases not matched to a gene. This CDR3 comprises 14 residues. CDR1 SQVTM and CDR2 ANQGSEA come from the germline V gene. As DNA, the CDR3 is TGCAGCGTTGAACAAGGACAGGGCCCTCCTGAAGCTTTCTTT. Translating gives CSVEQGQGPPEAFF.

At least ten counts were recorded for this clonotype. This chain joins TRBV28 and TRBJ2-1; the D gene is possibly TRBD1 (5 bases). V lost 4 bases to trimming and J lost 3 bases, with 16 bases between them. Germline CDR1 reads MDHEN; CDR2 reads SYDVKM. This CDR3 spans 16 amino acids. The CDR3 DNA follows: TGTGCCAGCAGTTCCCTCCAGGGTCCCCTCTACAATGAGCAGTTCTTC. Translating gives CASSSLQGPLYNEQFF.

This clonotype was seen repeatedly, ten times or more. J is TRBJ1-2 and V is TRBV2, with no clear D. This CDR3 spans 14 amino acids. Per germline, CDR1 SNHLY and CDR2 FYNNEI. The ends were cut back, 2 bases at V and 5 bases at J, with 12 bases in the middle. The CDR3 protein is CASSEFPGRYGYTF. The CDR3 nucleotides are TGTGCCAGCAGTGAATTCCCCGGCAGATATGGCTACACCTTC.

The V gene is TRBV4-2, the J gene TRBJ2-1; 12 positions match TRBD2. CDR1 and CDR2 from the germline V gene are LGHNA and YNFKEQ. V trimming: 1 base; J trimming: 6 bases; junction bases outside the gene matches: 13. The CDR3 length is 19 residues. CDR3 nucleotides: TGTGCCAGCAGCCAAGCCCTAGCGGGAGGGCCGGTCACCCTCAATGAGCAGTTCTTC. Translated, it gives CASSQALAGGPVTLNEQFF.

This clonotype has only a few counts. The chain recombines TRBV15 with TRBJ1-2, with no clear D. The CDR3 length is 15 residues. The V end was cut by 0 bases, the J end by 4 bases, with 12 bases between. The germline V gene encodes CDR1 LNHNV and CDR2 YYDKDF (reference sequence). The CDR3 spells CATSRETVLVYGYTF. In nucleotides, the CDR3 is TGTGCCACCAGCAGAGAAACAGTTCTTGTCTATGGCTACACCTTC.

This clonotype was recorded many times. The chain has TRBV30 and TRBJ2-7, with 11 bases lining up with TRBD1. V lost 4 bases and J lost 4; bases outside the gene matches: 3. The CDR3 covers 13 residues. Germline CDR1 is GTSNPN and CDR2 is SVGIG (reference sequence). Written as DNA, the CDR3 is TGTGCCTGGAACGGGGACAGGGGGTACGAGCAGTACTTC. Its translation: CAWNGDRGYEQYF.

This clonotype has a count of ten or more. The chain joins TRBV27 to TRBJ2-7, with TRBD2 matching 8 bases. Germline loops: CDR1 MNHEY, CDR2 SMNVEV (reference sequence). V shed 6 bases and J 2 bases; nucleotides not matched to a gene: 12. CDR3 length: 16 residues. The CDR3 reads CASSPRGGRGTYEQYF. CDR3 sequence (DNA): TGTGCCAGCAGCCCCCGGGGGGGAAGGGGAACCTACGAGCAGTACTTC.

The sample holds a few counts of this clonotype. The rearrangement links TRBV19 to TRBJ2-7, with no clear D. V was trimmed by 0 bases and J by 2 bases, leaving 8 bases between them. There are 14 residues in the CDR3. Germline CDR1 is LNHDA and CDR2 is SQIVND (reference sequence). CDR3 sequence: CASSIDGSAYEQYF. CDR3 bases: TGTGCCAGTAGTATAGACGGATCCGCCTACGAGCAGTACTTC.

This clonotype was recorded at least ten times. The CDR3 loop is CASSLAAGHTGELFF. CDR3 coding DNA: TGCGCCAGCAGCTTAGCGGCGGGGCACACCGGGGAGCTGTTTTTT. The V and J genes are TRBV5-1 and TRBJ2-2, with D possibly TRBD2 on 6 matching bases. The V gene lost 2 bases and the J gene lost 3 bases, with 11 bases spanning the gap. Germline lookup yields CDR1 SGHRS and CDR2 YFSETQ. The CDR3 length is 15 residues.

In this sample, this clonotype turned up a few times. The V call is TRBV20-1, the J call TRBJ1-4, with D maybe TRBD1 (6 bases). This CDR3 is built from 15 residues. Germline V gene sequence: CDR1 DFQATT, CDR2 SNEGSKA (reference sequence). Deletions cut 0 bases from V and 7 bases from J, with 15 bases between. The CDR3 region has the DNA TGCAGTGCTAGAGATAAACGCAGGGGAGGTGAAAAACTGTTTTTT. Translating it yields CSARDKRRGGEKLFF.

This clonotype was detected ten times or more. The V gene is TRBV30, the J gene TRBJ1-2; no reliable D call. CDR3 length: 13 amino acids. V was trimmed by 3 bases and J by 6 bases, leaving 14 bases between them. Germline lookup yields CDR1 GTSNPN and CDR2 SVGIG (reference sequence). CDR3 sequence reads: CAWSPNAVDGYTF. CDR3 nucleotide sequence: TGTGCCTGGAGCCCTAATGCGGTTGATGGCTACACCTTC. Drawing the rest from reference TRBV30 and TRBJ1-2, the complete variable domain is SQTIHQWPATLVQPVGSPLSLECTVEGTSNPNLYWYRQAAGRGLQLLFYSVGIGQISSEVPQNLSASRPQDRQFILSSKKLLLSDSGFYLCAWSPNAVDGYTFGSGTRLTVV.

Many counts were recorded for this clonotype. CDR3 region: CASSLSPGMRSSGRVAYEQYF. In DNA, the CDR3 is TGTGCCAGCAGTTTGTCACCAGGGATGAGGTCTAGCGGGAGGGTCGCCTACGAGCAGTACTTC. This chain uses TRBV28 with TRBJ2-7; TRBD2 agrees at 12 bases. The CDR3 has 21 amino acids. Germline V lookup: CDR1 MDHEN, CDR2 SYDVKM. With V trimmed by 3 bases and J by 2 bases, 20 bases remained unmatched. Combining the CDR3 with reference TRBV28 and TRBJ2-7 gives the whole variable domain DVKVTQSSRYLVKRTGEKVFLECVQDMDHENMFWYRQDPGLGLRLIYFSYDVKMKEKGDIPEGYSVSREKKERFSLILESASTNQTSMYLCASSLSPGMRSSGRVAYEQYFGPGTRLTVT.